This section outlines one T cell receptor (beta chain) sequence together with its context. These data belong to a study of cytomegalovirus exposure and HLA in healthy donors. Per the germline V gene, CDR1 is SGHVS and CDR2 is FQNEAQ. Trimming stripped 2 bases from V and 0 bases from J, with 13 bases between. The CDR3 has 16 residues. Primers for the PCR totalled 60 Vbeta and 13 Jbeta. Profiled with immunoSEQ multiplex PCR; TCRdb holds only in-frame clones, not every one. Of about 130,000 clones in the sample, about three quarters were seen once. The source of this sequence is a man in his forties in good health and CMV-seropositive. V and J are TRBV7-8 and TRBJ2-5; possibly TRBD2 for D (7 bases). Sequencing was done on a sample of PBMCs. The CDR3 loop is CASSLTRGGYQETQYF. The DNA for the CDR3 is TGTGCCAGCAGCTTAACTAGGGGGGGCTACCAAGAGACCCAGTACTTC.